This entry features one T cell receptor beta chain sequence. Its target is unknown. The data originate from a study of T-cell memory formation after mild COVID-19. General study points: Cross-reactive memory apparently joined, as some responding clones appeared in pre-infection memory.

TCRdb reprocessed the 5' RACE reads via MiXCR and lists one record per CDR3 protein. The data show hundreds of thousands of distinct CDR3 sequences, with about 20% seen just once and roughly 21% held by the top ten. The CDR3 runs to 15 residues. With 7 bases removed from V and 0 bases from J, the gap between germline ends came to 14 bases. The germline V gene encodes CDR1 MGHDK and CDR2 SYGVNS. The sample taken for sequencing was PBMCs or a T cell subset sorted from them (not recorded which). The chain uses TRBV25-1 and TRBJ2-3, with D hard to call. The sequence derives from a man aged 18 to 35 who had mild COVID-19 (a few samples of this study predate the infection). Cell type and time point are not known. The CDR3, as DNA: TGTGCCAGCACCAGCAGTGGGCTTAGCACAGATACGCAGTATTTT. Translation: CASTSSGLSTDTQYF.